This paragraph covers one T cell receptor (beta chain) sequence. No antigen is known for it. The data originate from a study of cytomegalovirus exposure and HLA in healthy donors. Across the study: Among several hundred genotyped donors, around 82% fell in the Caucasian-associated ancestry cluster. Study observations and caveats: Later on, an analysis found that several of the most significant clusters appeared to be linked to common viral pathogens, which included parvovirus B19. A later examination showed that TCR association rates differed by HLA locus, with DRB1 most and HLA-C fewest. Relative to equally common others, HLA-associated TCR beta chains showed greater clonal expansion in a later analysis.

V was trimmed by 2 bases and J by 0 bases, leaving 23 bases between them. This CDR3 has 19 residues. CDR1 and CDR2 from the germline V gene are GTSNPN and SVGIG (reference sequence). The PCR contained 60 Vbeta and 13 Jbeta primers. The protocol was immunoSEQ multiplex PCR, while the TCRdb copy is restricted to in-frame clones and leaves out a portion. The repertoire has 170,000 or so clones, under 85% of them found once; the top ten carry just under 3%. The sequenced material came from PBMCs. This chain connects TRBV30 to TRBJ2-1, with a weak D call TRBD2 (5 bases). This sequence was found in a male donor in good health and CMV-seronegative. The CDR3 sequence is CAWSHTGFTRRSSYNEQFF. CDR3 sequence (DNA): TGTGCCTGGAGTCATACGGGGTTTACGCGGCGTAGCTCCTACAATGAGCAGTTCTTC.